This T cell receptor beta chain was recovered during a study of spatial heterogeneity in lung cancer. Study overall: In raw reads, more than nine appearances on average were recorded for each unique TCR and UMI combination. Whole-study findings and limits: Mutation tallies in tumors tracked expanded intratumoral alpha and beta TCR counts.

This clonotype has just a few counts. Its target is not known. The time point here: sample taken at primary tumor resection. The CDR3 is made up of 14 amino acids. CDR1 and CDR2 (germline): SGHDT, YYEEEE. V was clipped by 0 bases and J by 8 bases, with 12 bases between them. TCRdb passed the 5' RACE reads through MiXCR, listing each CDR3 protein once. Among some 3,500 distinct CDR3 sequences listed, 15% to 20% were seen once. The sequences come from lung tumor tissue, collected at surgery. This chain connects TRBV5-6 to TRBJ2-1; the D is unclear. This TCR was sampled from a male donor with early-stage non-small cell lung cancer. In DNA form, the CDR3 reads TGTGCCAGCAGCTTGGCCAATAGCAACGATGAGCAGTTCTTC. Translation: CASSLANSNDEQFF. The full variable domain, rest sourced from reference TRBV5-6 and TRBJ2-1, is DAGVTQSPTHLIKTRGQQVTLRCSPKSGHDTVSWYQQALGQGPQFIFQYYEEEERQRGNFPDRFSGHQFPNYSSELNVNALLLGDSALYLCASSLANSNDEQFFGPGTRLTVL.